These 18 T cell receptor beta chains share one sample of origin, sequenced in a study of blood T cell repertoires in COVID-19 (dated by TCRdb to the early 2020s). Library method: the immunoSEQ multiplex PCR assay. The source is immuneACCESS, and TCRdb retained only in-frame sequences with V and J called. Part of the clones is not carried over; for the studies checked, unresolved V genes explain less than half of this, and the remainder is unexplained. This sample is represented by 380,000 or so clones; around 90% of them were singletons. 1.2% of the sample is taken by the ten largest. Source material: peripheral blood. These receptor sequences come from a man in his forties with acute or convalescent COVID-19.

The V call is TRBV7-3, the J call TRBJ1-1; the D is unclear. Germline V gene lookup returns CDR1 SGHTA and CDR2 FQGTGA. The CDR3 runs to 13 residues. Trimming took off 5 bases at V and 3 bases at J, with 10 bases between the two ends. CDR3 in DNA: TGTGCCAGCAGCCCCACCCCAGACACTGAAGCTTTCTTT. This codes for CASSPTPDTEAFF.

As regards this clone: Distinct nucleotide sequences in the sample also encode this CDR3. The V call is TRBV10-3, the J call TRBJ2-7; D is perhaps TRBD2 (5 bases). V was trimmed by 6 bases and J by 1 base, leaving 10 bases between them. Germline CDR1 ENHRY, CDR2 SYGVKD. The CDR3 contains 13 residues. CDR3 bases: TGTGCCATCAGCGAAGGACTTTCCTACGAGCAGTACTTC. This codes for CAISEGLSYEQYF.

The V and J genes are TRBV5-6 and TRBJ2-3; D is perhaps TRBD2 (5 bases). The V gene lost 3 bases and the J gene lost 2 bases, with 13 bases spanning the gap. The CDR3 length is 15 residues. Germline V CDR1 and CDR2: SGHDT, YYEEEE. This CDR3 reads CASSSTTGYTDTQYF. DNA of the CDR3: TGTGCCAGCAGCTCCACTACGGGGTACACAGATACGCAGTATTTT.

J is TRBJ2-1 and V is TRBV4-2, with D perhaps TRBD2 (6 bases). The germline gives CDR1 LGHNA, CDR2 YNFKEQ. This CDR3 contains 15 residues. With 5 bases removed from V and 2 bases from J, the gap between germline ends came to 13 bases. CDR3 in DNA: TGTGCCAGCAGCTCGGGGGTCCTTACCTACAATGAGCAGTTCTTC. It is translated as CASSSGVLTYNEQFF.

The V and J genes are TRBV7-2 and TRBJ1-2; the match to TRBD1 covers 8 bases. V trimming: 3 bases; J trimming: 6 bases; junction bases outside the gene matches: 9. This CDR3 region has 15 residues. Germline V gene data show CDR1 as SGHTA and CDR2 as FQGNSA. The DNA of the CDR3 is TGTGCCAGCAGCTTTAATCCAGGGGGCAGGGATGGCTACACCTTC. This codes for CASSFNPGGRDGYTF. Using reference TRBV7-2 and TRBJ1-2 for the parts outside the CDR3, the full variable domain is GAGVSQSPSNKVTEKGKDVELRCDPISGHTALYWYRQSLGQGLEFLIYFQGNSAPDKSGLPSDRFSAERTGGSVSTLTIQRTQQEDSAVYLCASSFNPGGRDGYTFGSGTRLTVV.

The genes are TRBV6-5 and TRBJ1-5, with D tentatively TRBD1 (5 bases). The CDR3 runs 12 residues. Germline CDR1 and CDR2: MNHEY and SVGAGI. V was pared by 6 bases and J by 6 bases, with 9 bases between. CDR3 DNA: TGTGCCAGCAGCCCAGGGTTTCAGCCCCAGCATTTT. This translates into CASSPGFQPQHF.

The CDR3 loop reads CASSPGQGGETQYF. The CDR3 region has the DNA TGTGCCAGCAGTCCCGGACAGGGCGGGGAGACCCAGTACTTC. The chain is built from TRBV2 and TRBJ2-5, with TRBD1 matching over 8 bases. The CDR3 extends over 14 amino acids. V trimming: 5 bases; J trimming: 5 bases; junction bases outside the gene matches: 7. CDR1 and CDR2 from the germline V gene are SNHLY and FYNNEI.

V gene TRBV10-1 combines with J gene TRBJ2-1, with D possibly matching TRBD1 (6 bases). CDR1 and CDR2 (germline): WNHNN, SYGVQD (reference sequence). The V gene lost 6 bases and the J gene lost 3 bases, with 12 bases spanning the gap. This CDR3 region has 14 residues. Here the CDR3 reads CASSRRTDYNEQFF. The DNA of the CDR3 is TGCGCCAGCAGCCGTCGGACAGACTACAATGAGCAGTTCTTC.

The genes are TRBV5-6 and TRBJ1-4, with TRBD1 identical over 8 bases. The CDR3 is made up of 14 amino acids. CDR1 and CDR2 (germline): SGHDT, YYEEEE. After removal of 4 bases from V and 7 bases from J, the junction contained 6 bases not matched to a gene. CDR3 amino acids: CASSATGEGEKLFF. In nucleotides, the CDR3 is TGTGCCAGCAGCGCGACAGGGGAGGGTGAAAAACTGTTTTTT. Combining the CDR3 with reference TRBV5-6 and TRBJ1-4 gives the whole variable domain DAGVTQSPTHLIKTRGQQVTLRCSPKSGHDTVSWYQQALGQGPQFIFQYYEEEERQRGNFPDRFSGHQFPNYSSELNVNALLLGDSALYLCASSATGEGEKLFFGSGTQLSVL.

The chain combines TRBV19 with TRBJ2-5; 10 bases fit TRBD1. The CDR3 length is 17 residues. The junction had 10 bases not matched to a gene; V was cut back by 4 bases and J by 2 bases. Germline CDR1 reads LNHDA; CDR2 reads SQIVND (reference sequence). CDR3 DNA: TGTGCCAGTAGTAGGTCGCGGGGGACAGGGGCTCAAGAGACCCAGTACTTC. This encodes CASSRSRGTGAQETQYF.

The gene calls are TRBV19 and TRBJ2-3; 8 nucleotides match TRBD1. The germline gives CDR1 LNHDA, CDR2 SQIVND (reference sequence). The CDR3 runs to 15 residues. The trim removed 1 base at V and 5 bases at J, leaving 5 bases unmatched. The chain's CDR3 is CASSIGRGPGDTQYF. For the CDR3, the DNA is TGTGCCAGTAGTATAGGCAGGGGGCCGGGAGATACGCAGTATTTT.

The chain couples TRBV3-1 (or the pseudogene TRBV3-2) to TRBJ2-7; a possible D gene is TRBD1 (6 bases). CDR1 is LGHDT and CDR2 is YNNKEL in the germline V gene (reference sequence). The CDR3 covers 18 residues. V shed 0 bases and J shed 1 base, with 19 bases lying between them. CDR3 coding DNA: TGTGCCAGCAGCCAAGAGTCTAGGGCCAGGGGCCTTTCCTACGAGCAGTACTTC. Its protein is CASSQESRARGLSYEQYF.

The gene calls are TRBV4-2 and TRBJ1-1; possible D gene TRBD1, 6 bases. The CDR3 sequence is 18 residues long. Germline V gene sequence: CDR1 LGHNA, CDR2 YNFKEQ. The V and J ends lost 2 bases and 0 bases respectively, with 19 bases between them. The DNA of the CDR3 is TGTGCCAGCAGCCAACAGTTGGGGGTTGACAGGCTGAACACTGAAGCTTTCTTT. Its translation is CASSQQLGVDRLNTEAFF.

This chain connects TRBV7-9 to TRBJ2-7; possible D gene TRBD1, 5 bases. The CDR3 is made up of 14 amino acids. The germline CDR1 and CDR2 sequences are SEHNR and FQNEAQ (reference sequence). Trimming left V 5 bases short and J 2 bases short, with 13 bases between. The CDR3 sequence: CASSRSRQTYEQYF. The DNA for the CDR3 is TGTGCCAGCAGCCGATCCCGACAGACCTACGAGCAGTACTTC. The full variable domain, with the rest looked up from reference TRBV7-9 and TRBJ2-7, is DTGVSQNPRHKITKRGQNVTFRCDPISEHNRLYWYRQTLGQGPEFLTYFQNEAQLEKSRLLSDRFSAERPKGSFSTLEIQRTEQGDSAMYLCASSRSRQTYEQYFGPGTRLTVT.

The V gene is TRBV19, the J gene TRBJ2-7, with D perhaps TRBD1 (6 bases). The CDR3 spans 14 residues. Germline-derived CDR1 and CDR2 are LNHDA and SQIVND (reference sequence). Trimming took off 3 bases at V and 3 bases at J, with 12 bases between the two ends. The chain's CDR3 is CASSISQGLYEQYF. The CDR3 DNA reads TGTGCCAGTAGTATCAGTCAGGGGCTCTACGAGCAGTACTTC.

V is TRBV28 and J is TRBJ1-1; TRBD1 is a possible D gene (5 bases). Trimming removed 10 bases from V and 4 bases from J, with 16 bases in between. From germline, CDR1 is MDHEN and CDR2 SYDVKM. This CDR3 contains 13 residues. The CDR3 here is CAILLLGATEAFF. CDR3 coding DNA: TGTGCCATTCTGCTTTTAGGGGCCACTGAAGCTTTCTTT.

The chain combines TRBV27 with TRBJ2-7; D is uncertain. Germline V gene lookup returns CDR1 MNHEY and CDR2 SMNVEV (reference sequence). This CDR3 contains 13 residues. With 4 bases removed from V and 2 bases from J, the gap between germline ends came to 9 bases. The CDR3 spells CASSSRGTYEQYF. CDR3 DNA: TGTGCCAGCAGTTCACGAGGAACCTACGAGCAGTACTTC.

V gene TRBV12-5 combines with J gene TRBJ2-5; 11 bases fit TRBD2. The CDR3 totals 15 residues. The trim removed 4 bases at V and 1 base at J, leaving 2 bases unmatched. The germline CDR1 and CDR2 sequences are LGHNT and FRNRAP. The CDR3 region has the DNA TGTGCTAGTGGTTGGGGACTAGCGGCCCAAGAGACCCAGTACTTC. It translates to CASGWGLAAQETQYF.